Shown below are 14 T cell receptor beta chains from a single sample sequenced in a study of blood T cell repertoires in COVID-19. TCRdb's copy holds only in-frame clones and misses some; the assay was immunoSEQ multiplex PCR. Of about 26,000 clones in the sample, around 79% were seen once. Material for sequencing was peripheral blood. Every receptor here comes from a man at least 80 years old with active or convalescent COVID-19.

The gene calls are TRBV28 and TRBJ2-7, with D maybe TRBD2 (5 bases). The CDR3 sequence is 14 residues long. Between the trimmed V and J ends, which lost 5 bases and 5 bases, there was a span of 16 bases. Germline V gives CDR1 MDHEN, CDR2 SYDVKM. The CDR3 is CASSREPVRNEQYF. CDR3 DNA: TGTGCCAGCAGTCGGGAACCTGTTAGGAACGAGCAGTACTTC.

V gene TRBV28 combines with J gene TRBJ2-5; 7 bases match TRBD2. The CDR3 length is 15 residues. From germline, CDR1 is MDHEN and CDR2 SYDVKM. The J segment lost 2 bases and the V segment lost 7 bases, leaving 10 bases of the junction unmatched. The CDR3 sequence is CASIGSRGSQETQYF. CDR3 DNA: TGTGCCAGCATAGGTTCCCGCGGGAGTCAAGAGACCCAGTACTTC.

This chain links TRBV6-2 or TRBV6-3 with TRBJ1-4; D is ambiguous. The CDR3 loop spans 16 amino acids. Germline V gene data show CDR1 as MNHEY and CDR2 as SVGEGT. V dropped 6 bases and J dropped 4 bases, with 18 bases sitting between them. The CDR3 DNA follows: TGTGCCAGCAGCCCTATCGAGACGGGATATAATGAAAAACTGTTTTTT. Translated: CASSPIETGYNEKLFF.

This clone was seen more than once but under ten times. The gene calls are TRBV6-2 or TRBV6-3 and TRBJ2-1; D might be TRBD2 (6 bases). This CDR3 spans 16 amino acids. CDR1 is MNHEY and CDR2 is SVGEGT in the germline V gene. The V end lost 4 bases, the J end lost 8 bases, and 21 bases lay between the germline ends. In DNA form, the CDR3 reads TGTGCCAGCAGTTCCGGAGGGGCCCTGCGTTTCGATGAGCAGTTCTTC. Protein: CASSSGGALRFDEQFF.

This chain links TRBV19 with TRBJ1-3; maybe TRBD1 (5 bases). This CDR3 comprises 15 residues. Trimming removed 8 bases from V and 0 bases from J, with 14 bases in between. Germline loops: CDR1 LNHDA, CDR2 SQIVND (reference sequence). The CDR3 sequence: CASQGAYGSGNTIYF. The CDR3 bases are TGTGCCAGTCAAGGGGCATATGGCTCTGGAAACACCATATATTTT. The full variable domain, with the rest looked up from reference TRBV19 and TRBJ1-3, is DGGITQSPKYLFRKEGQNVTLSCEQNLNHDAMYWYRQDPGQGLRLIYYSQIVNDFQKGDIAEGYSVSREKKESFPLTVTSAQKNPTAFYLCASQGAYGSGNTIYFGEGSWLTVV.

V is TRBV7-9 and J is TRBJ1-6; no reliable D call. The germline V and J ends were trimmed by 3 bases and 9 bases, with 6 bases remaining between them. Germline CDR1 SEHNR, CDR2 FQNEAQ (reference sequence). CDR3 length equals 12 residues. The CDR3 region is CASSFSSSPLHF. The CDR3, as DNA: TGTGCCAGCAGCTTTTCTTCTTCACCCCTCCACTTT.

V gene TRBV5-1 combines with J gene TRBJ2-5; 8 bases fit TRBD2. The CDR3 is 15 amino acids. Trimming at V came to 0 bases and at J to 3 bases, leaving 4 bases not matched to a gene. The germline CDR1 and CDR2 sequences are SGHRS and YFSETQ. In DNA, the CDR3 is TGCGCCAGCAGCTTGGTTCTCGGGGGGGAAGAGACCCAGTACTTC. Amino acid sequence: CASSLVLGGEETQYF. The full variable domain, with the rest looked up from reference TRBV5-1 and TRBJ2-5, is KAGVTQTPRYLIKTRGQQVTLSCSPISGHRSVSWYQQTPGQGLQFLFEYFSETQRNKGNFPGRFSGRQFSNSRSEMNVSTLELGDSALYLCASSLVLGGEETQYFGPGTRLLVL.

The CDR3 sequence is CATSRDLLDPPDTQYF. The CDR3 DNA follows: TGTGCCACCAGCAGAGATCTCCTAGACCCCCCAGATACGCAGTATTTT. The chain employs TRBV15 and TRBJ2-3; no definite D call. The CDR3 runs to 16 residues. V lost 0 bases, J lost 4 bases, and 14 bases lay in between. Germline assignment: CDR1 LNHNV and CDR2 YYDKDF (reference sequence).

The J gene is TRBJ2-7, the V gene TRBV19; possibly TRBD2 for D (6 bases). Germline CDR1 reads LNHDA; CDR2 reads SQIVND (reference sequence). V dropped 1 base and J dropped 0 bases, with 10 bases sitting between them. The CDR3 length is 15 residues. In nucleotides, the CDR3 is TGTGCCAGTAGTATAGCGGCGGGGAGCTCCTACGAGCAGTACTTC. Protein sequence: CASSIAAGSSYEQYF.

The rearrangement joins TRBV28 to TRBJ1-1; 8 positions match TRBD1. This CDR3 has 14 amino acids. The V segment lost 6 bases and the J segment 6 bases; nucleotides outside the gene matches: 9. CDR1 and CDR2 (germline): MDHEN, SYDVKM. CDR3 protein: CASSLQGGSAEAFF. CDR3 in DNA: TGTGCCAGCAGCTTACAGGGGGGAAGCGCTGAAGCTTTCTTT.

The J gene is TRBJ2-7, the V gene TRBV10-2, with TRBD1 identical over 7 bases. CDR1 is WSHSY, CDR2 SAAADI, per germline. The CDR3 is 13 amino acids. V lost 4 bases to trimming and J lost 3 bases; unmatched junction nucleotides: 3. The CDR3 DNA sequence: TGCGCCAGCAGTGTAACAGGGGACTACGAGCAGTACTTC. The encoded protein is CASSVTGDYEQYF.

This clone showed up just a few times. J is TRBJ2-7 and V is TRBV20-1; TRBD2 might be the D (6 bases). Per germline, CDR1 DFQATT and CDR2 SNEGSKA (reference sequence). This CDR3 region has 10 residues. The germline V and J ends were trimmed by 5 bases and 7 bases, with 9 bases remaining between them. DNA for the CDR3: TGCAGTGCTTCCCTAGCGGAGCAGTACTTC. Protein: CSASLAEQYF.

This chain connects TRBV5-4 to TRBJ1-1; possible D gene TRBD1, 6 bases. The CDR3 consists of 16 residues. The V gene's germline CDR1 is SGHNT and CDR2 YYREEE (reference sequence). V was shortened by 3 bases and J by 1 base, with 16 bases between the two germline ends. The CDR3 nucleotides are TGTGCCAGCAGCTCCCAAATGGGGGCTAGGAACACTGAAGCTTTCTTT. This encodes CASSSQMGARNTEAFF.

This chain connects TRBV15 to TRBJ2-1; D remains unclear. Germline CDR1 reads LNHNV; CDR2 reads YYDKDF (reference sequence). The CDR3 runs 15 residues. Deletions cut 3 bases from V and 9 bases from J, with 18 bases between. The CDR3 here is CATSRLLGDVGEQFF. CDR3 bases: TGTGCCACCAGCAGGCTTCTAGGCGATGTAGGTGAGCAGTTCTTC.